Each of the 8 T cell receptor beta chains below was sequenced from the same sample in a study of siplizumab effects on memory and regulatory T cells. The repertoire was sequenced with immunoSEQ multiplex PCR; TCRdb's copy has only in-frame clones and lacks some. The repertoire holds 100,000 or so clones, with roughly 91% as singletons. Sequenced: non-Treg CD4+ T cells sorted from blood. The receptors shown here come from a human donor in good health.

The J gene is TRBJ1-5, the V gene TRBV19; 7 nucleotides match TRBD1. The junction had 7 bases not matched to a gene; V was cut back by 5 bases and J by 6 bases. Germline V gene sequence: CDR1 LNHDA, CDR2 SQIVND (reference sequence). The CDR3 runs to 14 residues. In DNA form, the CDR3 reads TGTGCCAGTAGTGCGACAGGGAGCGTTCAGCCCCAGCATTTT. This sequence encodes CASSATGSVQPQHF.

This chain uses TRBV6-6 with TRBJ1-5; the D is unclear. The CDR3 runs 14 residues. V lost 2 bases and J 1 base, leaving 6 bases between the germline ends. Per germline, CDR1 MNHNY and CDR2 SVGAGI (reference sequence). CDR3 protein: CASSYPGSNQPQHF. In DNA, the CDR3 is TGTGCCAGCAGTTACCCTGGAAGCAATCAGCCCCAGCATTTT.

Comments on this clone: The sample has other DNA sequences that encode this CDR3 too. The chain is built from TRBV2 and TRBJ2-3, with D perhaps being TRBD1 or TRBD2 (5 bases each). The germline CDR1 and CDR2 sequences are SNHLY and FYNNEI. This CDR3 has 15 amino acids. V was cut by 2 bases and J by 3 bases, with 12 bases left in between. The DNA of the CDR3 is TGTGCCAGCAGTGAACCGGGACGGGGAACAGATACGCAGTATTTT. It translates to CASSEPGRGTDTQYF.

The CDR3 DNA follows: TGTGCCAGCAGCTTATCGGGAGCTCAGCCCCAGCATTTT. Its translation: CASSLSGAQPQHF. The gene calls are TRBV7-2 and TRBJ1-5; no definite D call. The CDR3 covers 13 residues. The germline V gene encodes CDR1 SGHTA and CDR2 FQGNSA. V was pared by 2 bases and J by 6 bases, with 8 bases between.

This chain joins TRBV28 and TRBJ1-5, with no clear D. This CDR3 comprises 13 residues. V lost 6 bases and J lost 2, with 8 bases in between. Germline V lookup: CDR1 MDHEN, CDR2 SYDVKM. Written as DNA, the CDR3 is TGTGCCAGCAGCTTTTTCGGCAATCAGCCCCAGCATTTT. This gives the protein CASSFFGNQPQHF.

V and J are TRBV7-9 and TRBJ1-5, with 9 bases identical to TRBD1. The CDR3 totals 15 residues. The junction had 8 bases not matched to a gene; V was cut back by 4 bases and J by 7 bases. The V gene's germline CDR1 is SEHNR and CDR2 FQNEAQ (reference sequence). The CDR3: CASSSSGTGTQPQHF. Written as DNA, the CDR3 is TGTGCCAGCAGCTCATCCGGGACAGGGACACAGCCCCAGCATTTT.

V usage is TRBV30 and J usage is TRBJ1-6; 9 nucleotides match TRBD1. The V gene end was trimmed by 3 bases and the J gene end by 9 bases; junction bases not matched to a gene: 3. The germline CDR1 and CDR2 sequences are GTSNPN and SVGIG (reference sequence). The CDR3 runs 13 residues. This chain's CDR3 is CAWREDRGSPLHF. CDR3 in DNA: TGTGCCTGGAGGGAGGACAGGGGTTCACCCCTCCACTTT.

The CDR3 DNA is TGTGCCAGTAGTAAGTTGCACAGGGGGAAAGCTGAAGCTTTCTTT. Amino acids: CASSKLHRGKAEAFF. This chain links TRBV19 with TRBJ1-1, with 8 nucleotides matching TRBD1. This CDR3 comprises 15 residues. Germline V gives CDR1 LNHDA, CDR2 SQIVND (reference sequence). The ends lost 4 bases at V and 6 bases at J; junction bases unmatched: 10.